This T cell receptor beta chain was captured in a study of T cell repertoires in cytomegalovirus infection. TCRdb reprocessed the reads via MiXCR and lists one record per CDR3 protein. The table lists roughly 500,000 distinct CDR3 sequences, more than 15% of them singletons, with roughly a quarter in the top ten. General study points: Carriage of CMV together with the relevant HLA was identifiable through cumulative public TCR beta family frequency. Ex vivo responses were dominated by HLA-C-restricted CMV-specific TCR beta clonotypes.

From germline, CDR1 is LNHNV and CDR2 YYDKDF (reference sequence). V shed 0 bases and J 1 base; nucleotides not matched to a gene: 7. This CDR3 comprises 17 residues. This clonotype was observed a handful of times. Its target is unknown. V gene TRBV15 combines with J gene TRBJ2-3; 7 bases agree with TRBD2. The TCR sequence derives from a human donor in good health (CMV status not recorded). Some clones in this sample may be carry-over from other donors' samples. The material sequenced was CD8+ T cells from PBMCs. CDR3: CATSRDPEREGTDTQYF. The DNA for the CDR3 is TGTGCCACCAGCAGAGATCCGGAGCGGGAAGGCACAGATACGCAGTATTTT.